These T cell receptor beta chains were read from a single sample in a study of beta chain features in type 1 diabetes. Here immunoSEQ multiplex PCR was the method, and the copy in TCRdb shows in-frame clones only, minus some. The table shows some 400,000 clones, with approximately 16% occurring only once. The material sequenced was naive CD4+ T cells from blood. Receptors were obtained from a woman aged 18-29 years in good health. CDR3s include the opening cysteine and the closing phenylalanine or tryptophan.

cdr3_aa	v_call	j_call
CATSKDGSYQETQYF	TRBV15	TRBJ2-5
CASSVGTSGNNEQFF	TRBV5-1	TRBJ2-1
CASSSGAGSSYEQYF	TRBV28	TRBJ2-7
CASSLVKAGVGNEQFF	TRBV11-2	TRBJ2-1
CSVELASVLDTQYF	TRBV29-1	TRBJ2-3
CSVGQTNYGYTF	TRBV29-1	TRBJ1-2
CAWSPPNQPQHF	TRBV30	TRBJ1-5
CASSSPDREGGYTF	TRBV6-6	TRBJ1-2
CASRPTGVNTEAFF	TRBV28	TRBJ1-1
CASSRIQGPTEAFF	TRBV28	TRBJ1-1
CASRGQGSGANVLTF	TRBV27	TRBJ2-6
CASSLVPSRYNEQFF	TRBV7-9	TRBJ2-1
CASSQVFRVQTALYGYTF	TRBV4-3	TRBJ1-2
CSVGSGVSYNEQFF	TRBV29-1	TRBJ2-1
CAISRNVGRRTGELFF	TRBV10-3	TRBJ2-2
CASSEYMGGPNEQFF	TRBV25-1	TRBJ2-1
CAISESNRYSAEQYF	TRBV10-3	TRBJ2-7
CASSAPTGVEPQHF	TRBV25-1	TRBJ1-5
CSVRVPQGKFTEAFF	TRBV29-1	TRBJ1-1
CASTPTHQPQHF	TRBV28	TRBJ1-5
CASSPSGTSGYEQYF	TRBV9	TRBJ2-7
CASSSPGQGITDTQYF	TRBV28	TRBJ2-3
CASSSTSGLYEQYF	TRBV11-2	TRBJ2-7
CAWVAGSSYNEQFF	TRBV30	TRBJ2-1
CSVQMRAVDSYNEQFF	TRBV29-1	TRBJ2-1
CASSPRGRDYGYTF	TRBV5-4	TRBJ1-2
CAWSLPGLREQPQHF	TRBV30	TRBJ1-5
CASSQGPGRIISTDTQYF	TRBV4-1	TRBJ2-3
CAWSVLDRDNYGYTF	TRBV30	TRBJ1-2
CSVEEGGTEQYF	TRBV29-1	TRBJ2-7
CASSLVGDTEAFF	TRBV11-2	TRBJ1-1
CASGLVGTDTQYF	TRBV7-2	TRBJ2-3
CASKGFSNQPQHF	TRBV19	TRBJ1-5
CASSLVRSYEQYF	TRBV7-2	TRBJ2-7
CASSHELRYQETQYF	TRBV4-3	TRBJ2-5
CASSIAGSNEQFF	TRBV19	TRBJ2-1
CASSHRQGVYEQYF	TRBV4-1	TRBJ2-7
CASSLDRVKGQPQHF	TRBV7-9	TRBJ1-5
CASSVVGEETQYF	TRBV9	TRBJ2-5
CASSIQDPAEQYF	TRBV7-3	TRBJ2-7
CASSPPIGRGAYNEQFF	TRBV28	TRBJ2-1
CASSAWGDRSYEQYF	TRBV11-2	TRBJ2-7
CASSVQTGATYEQYF	TRBV9	TRBJ2-7
CASSLYSRGRGHEQYF	TRBV28	TRBJ2-7
CASSRTPHEQYF	TRBV28	TRBJ2-7
CATSRAGESDTEAFF	TRBV15	TRBJ1-1